This TCR beta chain appears in the sequencing data of a study of Graves' ophthalmopathy and Graves' hyperthyroidism. With respect to this clonotype: This may be a read error, as it is one base from a much larger clone.

CDR1 MDHEN and CDR2 SYDVKM come from the germline V gene. This CDR3 spans 14 amino acids. The V gene lost 4 bases and the J gene lost 2 bases, with 9 bases spanning the gap. The TCR beta CDR3 regions underwent amplification from RNA transcripts. First-round RT-PCR employed HTBI primers, with a second-round multiplex PCR after it. A single record per CDR3 protein comes from TCRdb applying MiXCR to the multiplex PCR reads. The data show hundreds of thousands of distinct CDR3 sequences, 22% seen once. This TCR came from a woman between 18 and 29 years old with stable Graves' hyperthyroidism. Some clones in this sample may be carry-over from other donors' samples. Source material: peripheral blood. The chain employs TRBV28 and TRBJ1-5; D uncertain. The CDR3 here is CASSSPGGNQPQHF. The CDR3 region has the DNA TGTGCCAGCAGTTCTCCGGGAGGCAATCAGCCCCAGCATTTT.